This TCR beta chain derives from a study of T cell changes during pregnancy in multiple sclerosis. CDR3 length: 13 amino acids. Unmatched junction bases numbered 4, after V lost 5 bases and J lost 8 bases. Germline V lookup: CDR1 LGHNT, CDR2 FRNRAP. Libraries were prepared by immunoSEQ multiplex PCR; TCRdb keeps only in-frame clonotypes and omits some of them. The repertoire holds 40,000 to 50,000 clones, about 88% seen once, with about 1.2% in the top ten. The chain recombines TRBV12-5 with TRBJ2-1; 9 bases match TRBD1. The sample was CD4+ T cells from peripheral blood mononuclear cells, taken in the first trimester of pregnancy. The sequence was obtained from a female donor with multiple sclerosis, enrolled in a pregnancy study. The CDR3 here is CASGPTGGDEQFF. Here the CDR3 DNA reads TGTGCTAGTGGTCCTACAGGGGGCGATGAGCAGTTCTTC.